The sequence of this T cell receptor beta chain was determined in a study of cytomegalovirus exposure and HLA in healthy donors. Looking at the study overall: According to later analysis, the same platform produced the 130 or so validation and under 750 first-cohort repertoires. The study, taken as a whole, reports: Many donors carried some public TCRs, although rarity characterized most TCR sequences. Reports credit the classifier with highly specific, highly sensitive diagnosis of cytomegalovirus status.

Per germline, CDR1 SGDLS and CDR2 YYNGEE. This CDR3 contains 14 residues. The ends were cut back, 4 bases at V and 2 bases at J, with 12 bases in the middle. It was the roughly 130-subject validation cohort, separate from the approximately 700-subject first cohort, to which the donors belonged. In the case of this clone: No antigen is known for it.

Clones were read by immunoSEQ multiplex PCR, and TCRdb kept only the in-frame ones, dropping some. Of 350,000 or so clones in the sample, just over 85% were seen once. The origin of this receptor is a woman younger than 30 in good health and CMV-seronegative. The rearrangement joins TRBV9 to TRBJ2-5; a weak D match, TRBD1 (6 bases). The specimen sequenced was PBMCs. CDR3 protein: CASSRYQGQETQYF. Here the CDR3 DNA reads TGTGCCAGCAGCAGGTATCAGGGGCAAGAGACCCAGTACTTC.